This paragraph reports one T cell receptor (beta chain). These data belong to a study of blood T cell repertoires in COVID-19. Study context: Samples of COVID-19 (acute and convalescent) were obtained from the United States, Italy and Spain. T cells, B-cell-depleted T cells, or PBMCs provided the cDNA or gDNA that served as material.

Source study methods: From reference gene primer amplification, estimates of nucleated cell counts were derived. TCRdb's table, derived via immunoSEQ multiplex PCR, lists solely in-frame clones and lacks some. V and J calls and clone size are copied from that table; D and trimming were computed from the DNA. The sample contains 200,000 to 250,000 clones, around 75% of which appear only once. Germline lookup yields CDR1 SQVTM and CDR2 ANQGSEA. V was clipped by 1 base and J by 5 bases; unmatched bases: 5. CDR3 size: 15 residues. The chain is built from TRBV29-1 and TRBJ2-1; 10 bases align to TRBD2. The sequenced material came from peripheral blood. The clonotype was recovered from a human donor in a cohort sampled during active COVID-19. As DNA, the CDR3 is TGCAGCGTTGAAGCCGGACTAGCGGTCCACAATGAGCAGTTCTTC. Amino acids: CSVEAGLAVHNEQFF.